A selection of T cell receptor beta chains follows, all from one sample in a study of blood T cell repertoires in COVID-19. Profiling relied on immunoSEQ multiplex PCR, and the TCRdb table lists in-frame clones only, not all of them. This table has 300,000 to 350,000 clones, about 87% appearing once. The sequenced sample consisted of peripheral blood. These receptors were obtained from a man aged 25-40 years with COVID-19, enrolled during active disease. Each CDR3 is given with its conserved first and last residue. D genes are given only for firm matches. Only part of the rows carry a size: once, few, many, or a class if the clone is expanded.

13	NA	TRBV9	TRBD1	TRBJ1-1	TGTGCCAGCAGCGGAGTACAGGGGAATGAAGCTTTCTTT	CASSGVQGNEAFF
14	NA	TRBV4-3	NA	TRBJ2-3	TGCGCCAGCAGCCCTGGCGGGGTTACAGATACGCAGTATTTT	CASSPGGVTDTQYF
16	NA	TRBV10-3	TRBD1	TRBJ1-4	TGTGCCATCAGTGGGGACAGGGGGTCTACTAATGAAAAACTGTTTTTT	CAISGDRGSTNEKLFF
15	once	TRBV5-6	TRBD2	TRBJ2-1	TGTGCCAGCAGCCCAATAGCGGGGGCCTCTAATGAGCAGTTCTTC	CASSPIAGASNEQFF
15	NA	TRBV7-2	TRBD1	TRBJ1-2	TGTGCCAGCAGCTTAGACAGACAGGGATGGGCTGGCTACACCTTC	CASSLDRQGWAGYTF
13	NA	TRBV27	NA	TRBJ1-5	TGTGCCAGCAGTTCACAGCAGGGTCAGCCCCAGCATTTT	CASSSQQGQPQHF
13	NA	TRBV12-3/TRBV12-4	TRBD2	TRBJ2-5	TGTGCCAGCAGTTCTCTAGCGGGAGAGACCCAGTACTTC	CASSSLAGETQYF
16	NA	TRBV30	NA	TRBJ2-7	TGTGCCTGGAGTACCGCCGGGTTAGTGCGGCTCTACGAGCAGTACTTC	CAWSTAGLVRLYEQYF
14	many	TRBV27	NA	TRBJ1-5	TGTGCCAGCAGTTTCTCCAGGGGTAATCAGCCCCAGCATTTT	CASSFSRGNQPQHF
13	NA	TRBV9	NA	TRBJ1-1	TGTGCCAGCAGCGGATACATGAACACTGAAGCTTTCTTT	CASSGYMNTEAFF
14	NA	TRBV6-5	NA	TRBJ1-2	TGTGCCAGCACCCGTAGCGGCAGGGACTATGGCTACACCTTC	CASTRSGRDYGYTF
15	NA	TRBV5-1	TRBD1	TRBJ1-1	TGCGCCAGCAGCTTGCAGGGGGGCCGGAACACTGAAGCTTTCTTT	CASSLQGGRNTEAFF
16	NA	TRBV6-6	TRBD1	TRBJ2-2	TGTGCCAGCAGACCCGGACAGGGGGCTAGCACCGGGGAGCTGTTTTTT	CASRPGQGASTGELFF